The 14 T cell receptor beta chains below were found in one sample sequenced in a study of cytomegalovirus exposure and HLA in healthy donors (dated by TCRdb to 2016 to 2017). Libraries were constructed by the immunoSEQ multiplex PCR assay. A mixture of 60 forward primers for TCR Vbeta segments and 13 reverse primers for TCR Jbeta segments was used in the multiplex PCR. In TCRdb, the immuneACCESS table is reduced to in-frame sequences with V and J assigned. These tables do not hold every clone; where another copy was compared, an unresolved V gene accounts for under half, and the others remain unexplained. The sample records some 130,000 clones, approximately 73% of which are singletons. The top ten hold 1.3% of the sample. The sequenced material came from PBMCs. Receptors were obtained from a woman between 40 and 55 years old in good health and CMV-seronegative.

The chain links TRBV28 to TRBJ2-7, with D possibly being TRBD1 (5 bases). From germline, CDR1 is MDHEN and CDR2 SYDVKM. The germline V and J ends were trimmed by 5 bases and 5 bases, with 16 bases remaining between them. This CDR3 is built from 14 residues. The CDR3 sequence is CASSTYRLAHEQYV. CDR3 DNA sequence: TGTGCCAGCAGTACCTACAGGCTTGCCCACGAGCAGTACGTC.

This clone was recorded only once. The V call is TRBV9, the J call TRBJ2-2; a weak D match, TRBD1 (5 bases). V was shortened by 2 bases and J by 0 bases, with 11 bases between the two germline ends. The CDR3 length is 16 residues. Looked up from germline, CDR1 is SGDLS and CDR2 is YYNGEE. The CDR3 DNA reads TGTGCCAGCAGCGTGAGGCGCAGGGCGAACACCGGGGAGCTGTTTTTT. This sequence encodes CASSVRRRANTGELFF.

This sequence joins TRBV4-1 and TRBJ1-6; a possible D gene is TRBD1 (6 bases). The germline gives CDR1 MGHRA, CDR2 YSYEKL. This CDR3 spans 17 amino acids. Trimming stripped 2 bases from V and 5 bases from J, with 16 bases between. CDR3 loop: CASSQFPRGTHNSPLHF. The CDR3 nucleotides read TGCGCCAGCAGCCAATTCCCGAGGGGGACACATAATTCACCCCTCCACTTT.

The chain employs TRBV4-1 and TRBJ2-3; TRBD1 aligns across 10 bases. Germline loops: CDR1 MGHRA, CDR2 YSYEKL. V dropped 2 bases and J dropped 1; count of bases not matched to a gene: 9. There are 18 residues in the CDR3. The CDR3 sequence: CASSQLQTGGARTDTQYF. The DNA of the CDR3 is TGCGCCAGCAGCCAACTTCAGACAGGGGGCGCCCGCACAGATACGCAGTATTTT.

The V and J genes are TRBV7-9 and TRBJ1-4, with D possibly matching TRBD1 (5 bases). Germline CDR1 reads SEHNR; CDR2 reads FQNEAQ (reference sequence). V lost 5 bases and J lost 8, with 15 bases in between. The CDR3 totals 14 residues. CDR3 DNA sequence: TGTGCCAGCAGCCCCGCCCGGCGGGGGGAAAAACTGTTTTTT. Residues: CASSPARRGEKLFF.

Here the CDR3 DNA reads TGTGCCAGCAGTGCCACAGGGTTCTATGAGCAGTTCTTC. This encodes CASSATGFYEQFF. This rearrangement joins TRBV27 to TRBJ2-1; possible D gene TRBD1, 6 bases. The CDR3 is 13 amino acids. V was clipped by 5 bases and J by 8 bases, with 13 bases between them. Looked up from germline, CDR1 is MNHEY and CDR2 is SMNVEV (reference sequence).

The chain recombines TRBV7-3 with TRBJ2-3, with 7 bases aligning to TRBD1. The ends lost 2 bases at V and 0 bases at J; junction bases unmatched: 2. Germline loops: CDR1 SGHTA, CDR2 FQGTGA. The CDR3 has 15 amino acids. CDR3 protein: CASSLLGQSTDTQYF. The CDR3 region has the DNA TGTGCCAGCAGCTTATTGGGACAGAGCACAGATACGCAGTATTTT.

This rearrangement joins TRBV7-9 to TRBJ1-2; D gene unclear. V shed 1 base and J shed 1 base, with 10 bases lying between them. Germline CDR1 reads SEHNR; CDR2 reads FQNEAQ (reference sequence). The CDR3 extends over 15 amino acids. The CDR3 coding sequence is TGTGCCAGCAGCTTAGAAATGGGCATTAACTATGGCTACACCTTC. It codes for CASSLEMGINYGYTF.

This clone was observed a handful of times. The rearrangement links TRBV6-1 to TRBJ2-7, with TRBD1 identical over 9 bases. CDR1 is MNHNS, CDR2 SASEGT, per germline. V lost 4 bases to trimming and J lost 9 bases; unmatched junction nucleotides: 10. This CDR3 has 14 residues. In DNA form, the CDR3 reads TGTGCCAGCAGTGGACCGGGACAGGGACTATGGCAGTACTTC. Translated: CASSGPGQGLWQYF.

This clone was recorded a few times. This chain joins TRBV6-5 and TRBJ1-2; 9 positions match TRBD1. The CDR3 is 13 residues long. The germline gives CDR1 MNHEY, CDR2 SVGAGI. After removal of 7 bases from V and 3 bases from J, the junction contained 3 bases not matched to a gene. Written as DNA, the CDR3 is TGTGCCAGCACCAGGACAGGGGACTATGGCTACACCTTC. The encoded protein is CASTRTGDYGYTF.

This clone was seen a few times. This chain links TRBV5-4 with TRBJ2-7; D is ambiguous. The CDR3 consists of 12 residues. Germline V gene sequence: CDR1 SGHNT, CDR2 YYREEE (reference sequence). With 7 bases removed from V and 3 bases from J, the gap between germline ends came to 11 bases. The DNA of the CDR3 is TGTGCCAGCTCGGAGTTCGGCTACGAGCAGTACGTC. Translated, it gives CASSEFGYEQYV.

CDR3 coding DNA: TGTGCCAGCAGTGGAGGGACAGATTTTTATTCACCCCTCCACTTT. Amino acid sequence: CASSGGTDFYSPLHF. J is TRBJ1-6 and V is TRBV6-5; 7 nucleotides agree with TRBD1. The CDR3 totals 15 residues. CDR1 and CDR2 (germline): MNHEY, SVGAGI. Trimming at V came to 5 bases and at J to 8 bases, leaving 9 bases not matched to a gene.

V usage is TRBV2 and J usage is TRBJ1-5; D may be TRBD1 (5 bases). The CDR3 runs to 14 residues. With 7 bases removed from V and 2 bases from J, the gap between germline ends came to 12 bases. The V gene's germline CDR1 is SNHLY and CDR2 FYNNEI. The CDR3 DNA reads TGTGCCAGCAAAGGGGAAGGAGGCAATCAGCCCCAGCATTTT. Translation gives CASKGEGGNQPQHF.

V is TRBV6-4 and J is TRBJ1-1; no reliable D call. V lost 4 bases to trimming and J lost 4 bases, with 13 bases between them. This CDR3 region has 14 residues. Germline-derived CDR1 and CDR2 are MRHNA and SNTAGT. The CDR3 is CASSAQYGVTEAFF. The CDR3 bases are TGTGCCAGCAGTGCACAGTACGGGGTCACTGAAGCTTTCTTT.